One sample yielded the 4 T cell receptor beta chains listed below, sequenced in a study of blood T cell repertoires in COVID-19. Repertoires were generated with immunoSEQ multiplex PCR, while TCRdb's copy carries only in-frame clones and drops some. The sample holds a few hundred thousand clones; about 88% are singletons and the top ten take 2.5% to 3.5%. Input material: PBMCs or T cells enriched from blood (not recorded which). Receptor source: a woman in her 30s who had recovered from COVID-19.

This clone was recorded once. V gene TRBV28 combines with J gene TRBJ2-1; no definite D call. CDR1 and CDR2 (germline): MDHEN, SYDVKM. This CDR3 contains 11 residues. V lost 10 bases, J lost 9 bases, and 13 bases lay in between. CDR3 sequence: CATTTTTEQFF. CDR3 DNA sequence: TGTGCCACCACAACAACAACTGAGCAGTTCTTC.

The chain recombines TRBV28 with TRBJ1-1; D remains ambiguous. V lost 7 bases to trimming and J lost 4 bases, with 10 bases between them. This CDR3 is built from 12 residues. CDR1 and CDR2 from the germline V gene are MDHEN and SYDVKM. For the CDR3, the DNA is TGTGCCAGCACCTATTTAACCACTGAAGCTTTCTTT. It is translated as CASTYLTTEAFF.

V is TRBV6-5 and J is TRBJ2-3; 13 bases map to TRBD2. The V and J ends lost 6 bases and 6 bases, in that order; junction bases with no gene match: 3. Per germline, CDR1 MNHEY and CDR2 SVGAGI. The CDR3 has 14 amino acids. CDR3 loop: CASRTSGRTDTQYF. The CDR3 bases are TGTGCCAGCAGGACTAGCGGGAGGACGGATACGCAGTATTTT.

This clone was detected once. The V call is TRBV19, the J call TRBJ1-1; perhaps TRBD1 as D (6 bases). The CDR3 consists of 16 residues. Germline V gene lookup returns CDR1 LNHDA and CDR2 SQIVND (reference sequence). The V end lost 0 bases, the J end lost 5 bases, and 16 bases lay between the germline ends. CDR3 region: CASSIDLGRGGTEAFF. The CDR3 DNA reads as TGTGCCAGTAGTATAGATCTGGGCAGGGGAGGGACTGAAGCTTTCTTT.